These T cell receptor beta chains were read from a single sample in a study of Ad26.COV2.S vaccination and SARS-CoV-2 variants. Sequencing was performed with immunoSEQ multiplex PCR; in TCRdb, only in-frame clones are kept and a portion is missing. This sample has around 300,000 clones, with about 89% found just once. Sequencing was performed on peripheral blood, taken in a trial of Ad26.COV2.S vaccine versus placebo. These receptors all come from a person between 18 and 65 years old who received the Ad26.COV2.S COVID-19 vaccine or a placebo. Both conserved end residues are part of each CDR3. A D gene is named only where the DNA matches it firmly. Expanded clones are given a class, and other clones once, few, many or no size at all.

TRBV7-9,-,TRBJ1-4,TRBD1,TGTGCCAGCAGCTCTCGCCAGGGGGCAACTAATGAAAAACTGTTTTTT,CASSSRQGATNEKLFF
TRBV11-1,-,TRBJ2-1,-,TGTGCCAGCAGCTTTCGGGACAAGTACAATGAGCAGTTCTTC,CASSFRDKYNEQFF
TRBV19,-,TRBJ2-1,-,TGTGCCAGTAGTATTCTTCAGTACAATGAGCAGTTCTTC,CASSILQYNEQFF
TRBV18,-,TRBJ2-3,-,TGTGCCAGCTCACCAAATGAGGGTTGGAGCACAGATACGCAGTATTTT,CASSPNEGWSTDTQYF
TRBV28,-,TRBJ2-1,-,TGTGCCAGCAGTTTAAACAAGTGGGGGTCTGTATCCTCTGCCAATGAGCAGTTCTTC,CASSLNKWGSVSSANEQFF
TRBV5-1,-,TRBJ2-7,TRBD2,TGCGCCAGCAGCTCGGCCTTAGCGGGAGGCCCCTACGAGCAGTACTTC,CASSSALAGGPYEQYF
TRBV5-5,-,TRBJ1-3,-,TGTGCCAGCAGGCTTGGGGACATATCTGGAAACACCATATATTTT,CASRLGDISGNTIYF
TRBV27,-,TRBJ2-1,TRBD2,TGTGCCAGCAGTTACTCGACTAGCGGGGGAATGCGGGCCTACCAGTTCTTC,CASSYSTSGGMRAYQFF
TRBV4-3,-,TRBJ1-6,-,TGCGCCAGCAGCCAAGATTATGAAAATTCACCCCTCCACTTT,CASSQDYENSPLHF
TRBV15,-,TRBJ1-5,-,TGTGCCACCAGCAGAGATAGGGGGAGCAATCAGCCCCAGCATTTT,CATSRDRGSNQPQHF
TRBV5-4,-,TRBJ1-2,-,TGTGCCAGCAGCTTCCTTTCAGGGGAGGCCTATGGCTACACCTTC,CASSFLSGEAYGYTF
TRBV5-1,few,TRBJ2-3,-,TGCGCCAGCAGCTTAGGGCGAAAAAGCACAGATACGCAGTATTTT,CASSLGRKSTDTQYF
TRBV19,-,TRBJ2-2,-,TGTGCCAGTAGTGGGTGGGACGGAGCGAACACCGGGGAGCTGTTTTTT,CASSGWDGANTGELFF
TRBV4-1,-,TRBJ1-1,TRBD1,TGCGCCAGCAGCCAAGCCCGGACAGGGGCCTACACTGAAGCTTTCTTT,CASSQARTGAYTEAFF
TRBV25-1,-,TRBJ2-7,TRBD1,TGTGCCAGCAGTGATCGACAGGGCGCCTACGAGCAGTACTTC,CASSDRQGAYEQYF
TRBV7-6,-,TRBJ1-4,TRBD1,TGTGCCAGCAGCGACGGGACAGCCCATGAAAAACTGTTTTTT,CASSDGTAHEKLFF
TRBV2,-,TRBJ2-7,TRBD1,TGTGCCAGCAGCGCGGGACAGGGGTCCTACGAGCAGTACTTC,CASSAGQGSYEQYF